The text below deals with one TCR beta chain. The CDR3 covers 13 residues. Germline V gives CDR1 SNHLY, CDR2 FYNNEI. V dropped 6 bases and J dropped 3 bases, with 12 bases sitting between them. Repertoires were generated with immunoSEQ multiplex PCR, while TCRdb's copy carries only in-frame clones and drops some. The table has 2 million to 2.5 million clones, more than 85% seen once; the top ten hold 0.39%. This entry belongs to a study of shared clonotypes between healthy human individuals. Study information: The study enrolled two women and a few men aged 18 to 49.

V usage is TRBV2 and J usage is TRBJ2-7; D call uncertain. Sequencing input: naive CD4+ T cells from PBMCs. This sample's subset: CD45RA+ positively selected. This TCR was sampled from a man younger than 35 in good health. Some clones in this sample may be carry-over from other donors' samples. Here the CDR3 reads CASRPPVVYEQYF. Here the CDR3 DNA reads TGTGCCAGCAGGCCACCAGTCGTCTACGAGCAGTACTTC.